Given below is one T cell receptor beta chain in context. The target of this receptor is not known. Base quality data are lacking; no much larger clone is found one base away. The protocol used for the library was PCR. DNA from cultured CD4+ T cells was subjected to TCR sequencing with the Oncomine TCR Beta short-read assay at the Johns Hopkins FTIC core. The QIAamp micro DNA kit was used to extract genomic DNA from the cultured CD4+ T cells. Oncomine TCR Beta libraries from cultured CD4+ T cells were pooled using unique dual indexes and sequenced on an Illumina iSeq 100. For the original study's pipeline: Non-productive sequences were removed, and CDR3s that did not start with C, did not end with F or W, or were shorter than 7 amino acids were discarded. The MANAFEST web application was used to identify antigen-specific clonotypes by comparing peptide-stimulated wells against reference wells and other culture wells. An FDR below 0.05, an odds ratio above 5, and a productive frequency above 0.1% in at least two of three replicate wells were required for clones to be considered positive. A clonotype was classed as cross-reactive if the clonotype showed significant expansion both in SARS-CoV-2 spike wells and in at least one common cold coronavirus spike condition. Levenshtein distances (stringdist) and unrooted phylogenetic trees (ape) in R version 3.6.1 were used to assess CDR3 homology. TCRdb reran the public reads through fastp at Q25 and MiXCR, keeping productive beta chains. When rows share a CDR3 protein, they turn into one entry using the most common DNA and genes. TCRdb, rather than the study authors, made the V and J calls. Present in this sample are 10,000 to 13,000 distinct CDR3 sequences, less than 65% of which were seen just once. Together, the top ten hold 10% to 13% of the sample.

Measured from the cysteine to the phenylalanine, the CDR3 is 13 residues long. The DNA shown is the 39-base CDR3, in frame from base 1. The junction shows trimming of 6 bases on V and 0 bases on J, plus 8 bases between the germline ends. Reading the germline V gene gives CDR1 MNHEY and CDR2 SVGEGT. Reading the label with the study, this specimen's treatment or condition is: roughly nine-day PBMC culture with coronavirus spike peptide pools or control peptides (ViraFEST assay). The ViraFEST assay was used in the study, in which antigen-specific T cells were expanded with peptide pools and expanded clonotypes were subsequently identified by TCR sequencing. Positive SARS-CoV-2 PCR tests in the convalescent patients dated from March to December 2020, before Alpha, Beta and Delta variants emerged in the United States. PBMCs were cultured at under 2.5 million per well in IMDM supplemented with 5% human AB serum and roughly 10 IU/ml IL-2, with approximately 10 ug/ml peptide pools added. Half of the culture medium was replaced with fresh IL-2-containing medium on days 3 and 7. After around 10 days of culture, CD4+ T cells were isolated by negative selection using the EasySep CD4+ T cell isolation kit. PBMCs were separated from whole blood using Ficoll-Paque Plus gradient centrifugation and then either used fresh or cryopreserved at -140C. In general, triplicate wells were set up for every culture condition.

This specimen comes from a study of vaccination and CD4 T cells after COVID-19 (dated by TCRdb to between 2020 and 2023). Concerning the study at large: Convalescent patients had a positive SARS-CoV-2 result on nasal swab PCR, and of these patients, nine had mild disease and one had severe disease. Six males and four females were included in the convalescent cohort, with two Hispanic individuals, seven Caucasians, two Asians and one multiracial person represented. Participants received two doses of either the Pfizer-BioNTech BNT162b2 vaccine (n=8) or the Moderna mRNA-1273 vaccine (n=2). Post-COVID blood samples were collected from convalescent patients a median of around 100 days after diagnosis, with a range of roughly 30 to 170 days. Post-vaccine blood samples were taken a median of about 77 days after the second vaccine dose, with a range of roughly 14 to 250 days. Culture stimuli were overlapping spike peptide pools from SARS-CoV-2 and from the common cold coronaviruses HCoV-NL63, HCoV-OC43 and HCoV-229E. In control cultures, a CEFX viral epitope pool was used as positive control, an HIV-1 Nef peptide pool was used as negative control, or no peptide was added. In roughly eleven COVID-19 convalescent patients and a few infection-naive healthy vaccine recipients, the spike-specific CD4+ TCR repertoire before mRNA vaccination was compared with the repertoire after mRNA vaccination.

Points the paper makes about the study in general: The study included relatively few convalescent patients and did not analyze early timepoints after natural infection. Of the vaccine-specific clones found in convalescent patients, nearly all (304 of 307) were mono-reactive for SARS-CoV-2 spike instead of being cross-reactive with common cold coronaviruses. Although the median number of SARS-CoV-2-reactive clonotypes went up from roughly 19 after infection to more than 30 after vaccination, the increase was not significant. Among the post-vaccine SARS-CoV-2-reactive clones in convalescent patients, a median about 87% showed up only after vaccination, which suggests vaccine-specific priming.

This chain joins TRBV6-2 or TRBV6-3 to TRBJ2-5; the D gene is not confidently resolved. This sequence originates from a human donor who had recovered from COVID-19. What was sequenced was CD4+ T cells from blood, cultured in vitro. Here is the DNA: TGTGCCAGCAGGGAGCCGTACCAAGAGACCCAGTACTTC. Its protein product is CASREPYQETQYF.